Sequencing of this TCR beta chain was carried out in a study of cytomegalovirus exposure and HLA in healthy donors. Concerning this clone: Its target is not known.

The germline gives CDR1 LGHNA, CDR2 YNFKEQ. This CDR3 spans 16 amino acids. V was pared by 2 bases and J by 2 bases, with 6 bases of the junction left unmatched. Overall study results and limits: The study listed 164 cytomegalovirus-associated TCR beta chains. Analyses of presence and absence presupposed an approximately uniform sequencing depth across donors. Solely CMV serostatus was available to characterize immune exposure.

The primer mix had 60 Vbeta and 13 Jbeta primers. Sequenced by immunoSEQ multiplex PCR; TCRdb stores in-frame clones only, minus some. The sample carries approximately 100,000 clones, about 75% recorded once. The sequence was collected from a woman in her forties in good health and CMV-seropositive. Sequencing input: PBMCs. The chain uses TRBV4-2 and TRBJ1-1; 9 bases agree with TRBD1. CDR3 DNA: TGTGCCAGCAGCCAACAATACAGGGGGCGAAACACTGAAGCTTTCTTT. Encoded protein: CASSQQYRGRNTEAFF.